This T cell receptor (beta chain) was identified during a study of blood T cell repertoires in COVID-19. TCRdb keeps only in-frame clones here, not all; method: immunoSEQ multiplex PCR. The sample yields around 100,000 clones, 70% to 90% seen once. Looked up from germline, CDR1 is SGHKS and CDR2 is YYEKEE (reference sequence). This CDR3 spans 16 amino acids. The V segment lost 4 bases and the J segment 5 bases; nucleotides outside the gene matches: 10. Input material: peripheral blood. The chain couples TRBV5-5 to TRBJ1-1; TRBD1 matches at 11 bases. This receptor was obtained from a man aged 35 to 55 with acute or convalescent COVID-19. CDR3 DNA: TGTGCCAGCAGCGGATCACCCGGGACAGGGGGAACTGAAGCTTTCTTT. Its translation is CASSGSPGTGGTEAFF.